Sequencing of this T cell receptor (beta chain) was carried out in a study of shared clonotypes between healthy human individuals. Study context: Ranging from 18 to 49 in age, donors were a couple of women and three men. Per-donor plates numbered three CD4 naive, three CD4 memory, two CD8 naive and one CD8 memory. Whole-study findings and limits: As a rule, naive subsets had a larger estimated richness than memory subsets.

Profiling relied on immunoSEQ multiplex PCR, and the TCRdb table lists in-frame clones only, not all of them. This sample yields approximately 1.5 million clones, of which 98% are seen a single time; around 0.38% belongs to the top ten. With respect to this clone: Its antigen is unidentified.

Investigators divided CD4+ cells into CD45RA+ naive and CD45RA-negative memory subsets. With 2 bases clipped from V and 4 bases from J, the junction kept 6 bases outside the gene matches. There are 15 residues in the CDR3. CDR1 and CDR2 (germline): SGHNT, YYREEE (reference sequence). The chain couples TRBV5-4 to TRBJ2-5, with 9 bases fitting TRBD1. Input material: naive CD4+ T cells sorted from blood. Subset denoted: CD45RA+ positively selected. The receptor comes from a man aged 25 to 40 in good health. CDR3 in DNA: TGTGCCAGCAGCTTTGGGGACAGGGTCGGAGAGACCCAGTACTTC. Protein product: CASSFGDRVGETQYF.